The text below deals with one T cell receptor beta chain. This CDR3 is missing its conserved last phenylalanine or tryptophan, likely due to a read error. No DNA is shown, since the ends of the CDR3 on it are uncertain; the CDR3 is the one TCRdb lists. The repertoire was sequenced with immunoSEQ multiplex PCR; TCRdb's copy has only in-frame clones and lacks some. The sample lists some 150,000 clones; 90% to 95% were seen once. The CDR3 region is 14 residues in length, termini included. CDR1 and CDR2 from the germline V gene are MNHEY and SMNVEV (reference sequence). The source of the sample is a study of control samples from healthy donors and cancer patients.

The sequence came from a man between 60 and 75 years old with colorectal cancer. Sequences were obtained from PBMCs. The gene calls are TRBV27 and TRBJ1-2; the table's D gene call, TRBD1, was not cross checked with the DNA. CDR3: CASSLSIGGTGVVL.